Following are 24 T cell receptor beta chains from one sample sequenced in a study of identical twins. TCRdb reanalysed the 5' RACE reads using MiXCR and keeps one entry per CDR3 protein. The data hold about 250,000 distinct CDR3 sequences, with over 12% observed a single time. Source material: memory (CD45RO+) T cells sorted from blood. The receptors shown here come from a woman aged 18-29 years in good health.

This clonotype occurred a few times. The J gene is TRBJ2-7, the V gene TRBV4-3, with a weak D call TRBD2 (5 bases). This CDR3 contains 14 residues. V was clipped by 4 bases and J by 1 base, with 11 bases between them. Germline loops: CDR1 LGHNA, CDR2 YSLEER. The CDR3 spells CASSRLLDSYEQYF. The CDR3 nucleotides are TGCGCCAGCAGCCGATTACTAGATTCCTACGAGCAGTACTTC.

The table lists this clonotype with a few counts. The rearrangement joins TRBV20-1 to TRBJ2-7, with 10 bases that match TRBD1. Looked up from germline, CDR1 is DFQATT and CDR2 is SNEGSKA (reference sequence). J gave up 4 bases and V 4 bases, and 1 base lay outside the gene matches. There are 12 residues in the CDR3. CDR3 loop: CSAKGQGYEQYF. For the CDR3, the DNA is TGCAGTGCTAAGGGACAGGGGTACGAGCAGTACTTC.

The CDR3, as DNA: TGTGCCAGCCGAAGCCCAGGGGTCGGCGAGCAGTACTTC. Protein: CASRSPGVGEQYF. The chain employs TRBV27 and TRBJ2-7; possibly TRBD1 for D (6 bases). Per the germline V gene, CDR1 is MNHEY and CDR2 is SMNVEV (reference sequence). Trimming took 8 bases from V and 6 from J, leaving 17 bases between them. The CDR3 contains 13 residues.

This chain connects TRBV7-2 to TRBJ1-1, with D unresolved. Germline CDR1 is SGHTA and CDR2 is FQGNSA. The CDR3 covers 14 residues. Deletions cut 1 base from V and 3 bases from J, with 9 bases between. The CDR3 DNA follows: TGTGCCAGCAGCTTAGATGTTTTCGACACTGAAGCTTTCTTT. Translating gives CASSLDVFDTEAFF. The full variable domain, completed using reference TRBV7-2 and TRBJ1-1, is GAGVSQSPSNKVTEKGKDVELRCDPISGHTALYWYRQSLGQGLEFLIYFQGNSAPDKSGLPSDRFSAERTGGSVSTLTIQRTQQEDSAVYLCASSLDVFDTEAFFGQGTRLTVV.

Many counts were recorded for this clonotype. One end of the junction is discordant with germline, which a read error may explain. The gene calls are TRBV5-1 and TRBJ2-3, with D hard to call. The CDR3 extends over 12 amino acids. From germline, CDR1 is SGHRS and CDR2 YFSETQ. Here the CDR3 reads CASSLAADTQYF. Here the CDR3 DNA reads TGTGCCAGCAGCTTAGCAGCAGATACGCAGTATTTT.

This clonotype occurred a few times. The chain uses TRBV20-1 and TRBJ2-7, with D perhaps given as TRBD1 or TRBD2 (5 bases each). This CDR3 has 14 amino acids. Deletions cut 1 base from V and 3 bases from J, with 13 bases between. CDR1 and CDR2 from the germline V gene are DFQATT and SNEGSKA (reference sequence). The CDR3 loop is CSARAGRGSYEQYF. The CDR3 region has the DNA TGCAGTGCTAGAGCGGGAAGGGGAAGCTACGAGCAGTACTTC.

This clonotype was counted ten times or more. J is TRBJ1-2 and V is TRBV20-1; D ambiguous. CDR3 length equals 12 residues. Trimming left V 2 bases short and J 7 bases short, with 11 bases between. CDR1 and CDR2 (germline): DFQATT, SNEGSKA (reference sequence). The CDR3 reads CSARTGVSGYTF. The DNA of the CDR3 is TGCAGTGCTAGAACGGGAGTAAGTGGCTACACCTTC.

The chain links TRBV9 to TRBJ2-5; no definite D call. Germline V gene lookup returns CDR1 SGDLS and CDR2 YYNGEE. The CDR3 runs to 15 residues. V was cut by 0 bases and J by 0 bases, with 9 bases left in between. The CDR3 DNA is TGTGCCAGCAGCGTAGGGCCAGTTAACCAAGAGACCCAGTACTTC. It specifies CASSVGPVNQETQYF.

This clonotype turned up a few times. J is TRBJ2-3 and V is TRBV5-1, with unresolved D. This CDR3 contains 14 residues. The germline V gene has CDR1 SGHRS and CDR2 YFSETQ. V lost 3 bases and J lost 2, with 10 bases in between. Written as DNA, the CDR3 is TGCGCCAGCAGCTCGACGGGTACCACAGATACGCAGTATTTT. This codes for CASSSTGTTDTQYF.

This clonotype was seen at least ten times. This chain uses TRBV27 with TRBJ2-6, with D hard to call. Deletions cut 7 bases from V and 0 bases from J, with 10 bases between. CDR3 length: 15 residues. CDR1 and CDR2 (germline): MNHEY, SMNVEV (reference sequence). The CDR3 DNA reads as TGTGCCAGCAAAGCCCCGACCTCTGGGGCCAACGTCCTGACTTTC. This sequence encodes CASKAPTSGANVLTF.

The chain links TRBV5-4 to TRBJ1-3, with no clear D. Germline V gives CDR1 SGHNT, CDR2 YYREEE (reference sequence). V was pared by 2 bases and J by 4 bases, with 7 bases between. The CDR3 loop spans 13 amino acids. The CDR3 coding sequence is TGTGCCAGCAGCTTACCGTCGGGAAACACCATATATTTT. Its translation: CASSLPSGNTIYF.

The chain links TRBV14 to TRBJ2-1; no clear D gene. Deletions cut 3 bases from V and 0 bases from J, with 6 bases between. CDR3 length: 14 residues. From germline, CDR1 is SGHDN and CDR2 FVKESK. The CDR3 is CASSHKTSYNEQFF. The CDR3 DNA reads as TGTGCCAGCAGCCATAAAACCTCCTACAATGAGCAGTTCTTC.

The chain is built from TRBV15 and TRBJ1-5; D unresolved. This CDR3 has 12 residues. The germline CDR1 and CDR2 sequences are LNHNV and YYDKDF (reference sequence). V lost 2 bases, J lost 9 bases, and 8 bases lay in between. The CDR3 sequence: CATSRPPGPQHF. The CDR3 DNA reads TGTGCCACCAGCAGACCTCCTGGGCCCCAGCATTTT. The whole variable domain, remainder taken from reference TRBV15 and TRBJ1-5, is DAMVIQNPRYQVTQFGKPVTLSCSQTLNHNVMYWYQQKSSQAPKLLFHYYDKDFNNEADTPDNFQSRRPNTSFCFLDIRSPGLGDTAMYLCATSRPPGPQHFGDGTRLSIL.

This chain joins TRBV27 and TRBJ1-2; tentative D call: TRBD1 (5 bases). CDR3 size: 14 residues. CDR1 and CDR2 (germline): MNHEY, SMNVEV (reference sequence). Trimming removed 5 bases at V and 4 bases at J, with 14 bases between. The CDR3 loop is CASSGQGGVYGYTF. The CDR3 nucleotides read TGTGCCAGCAGTGGCCAGGGAGGCGTCTATGGCTACACCTTC.

This clonotype showed up just a few times. The J gene is TRBJ2-3, the V gene TRBV20-1; 10 nucleotides match TRBD2. Germline CDR1 and CDR2: DFQATT and SNEGSKA (reference sequence). V lost 6 bases, J lost 4 bases, and 4 bases stayed unmatched. The CDR3 is made up of 13 amino acids. CDR3 sequence: CSALAGDSDTQYF. The CDR3 nucleotides read TGCAGTGCGCTAGCGGGAGACTCAGATACGCAGTATTTT.

V gene TRBV3-1 combines with J gene TRBJ2-5; D is unclear. CDR3 length: 16 residues. V dropped 5 bases and J dropped 2 bases, with 18 bases sitting between them. CDR1 is LGHDT and CDR2 is YNNKEL in the germline V gene (reference sequence). CDR3 in DNA: TGTGCCAGCAGCACCCTACTGGCCCTAGGGCAAGAGACCCAGTACTTC. Its translation is CASSTLLALGQETQYF.

This CDR3 is CASSPGTGSTGGGYEQFF. The CDR3 DNA reads TGCGCCAGCAGCCCGGGGACTGGGTCCACGGGGGGGGGTTATGAGCAGTTCTTC. V usage is TRBV5-1 and J usage is TRBJ2-1; 8 bases map to TRBD2. CDR3 length equals 18 residues. The J segment lost 8 bases and the V segment lost 4 bases, leaving 20 bases of the junction unmatched. Germline assignment: CDR1 SGHRS and CDR2 YFSETQ.

A few counts support this clonotype. The chain carries TRBV20-1 and TRBJ2-7, with TRBD2 matching over 10 bases. The CDR3 sequence is 15 residues long. Trimming cost V 3 bases and J 6 bases; bases outside gene matches: 11. CDR1 is DFQATT, CDR2 SNEGSKA, per germline (reference sequence). CDR3 bases: TGCAGTGCTAGGGCAAGCGGGGGGGCGTCTCGCGAGCAGTACTTC. Its translation: CSARASGGASREQYF.

V usage is TRBV11-3 and J usage is TRBJ1-1; TRBD1 is a possible D gene (6 bases). CDR1 and CDR2 from the germline V gene are SGHNT and YENEEA. This CDR3 region has 14 residues. Trimming shortened V by 6 bases and J by 4 bases, and 15 bases separated the two germline ends. Here the CDR3 reads CASSKEAGVTEAFF. The CDR3 DNA reads TGTGCCAGCAGTAAGGAGGCAGGGGTCACTGAAGCTTTCTTT.

The gene calls are TRBV12-3 or TRBV12-4 and TRBJ2-7; no definite D call. This CDR3 has 14 amino acids. Between the trimmed V and J ends, which lost 7 bases and 3 bases, there was a span of 16 bases. CDR3 nucleotides: TGTGCCAGCACCCGAGAGCCATTTAGCTACGAGCAGTACTTC. It codes for CASTREPFSYEQYF.

The rearrangement links TRBV6-2 or TRBV6-3 to TRBJ2-7, with 12 bases that match TRBD1. Germline assignment: CDR1 MNHEY and CDR2 SVGEGT. The CDR3 is 15 residues long. J gave up 6 bases and V 5 bases, and 8 bases lay outside the gene matches. CDR3 protein: CASSTSGTGGAEQYF. The CDR3 DNA reads TGTGCCAGCAGTACCTCCGGGACAGGGGGCGCCGAGCAGTACTTC.

This clonotype has a handful of counts. V usage is TRBV6-2 or TRBV6-3 and J usage is TRBJ2-6; no clear D. V gave up 0 bases and J gave up 0 bases, with 12 bases separating them. CDR1 is MNHEY and CDR2 is SVGEGT in the germline V gene. The CDR3 loop spans 18 amino acids. The CDR3 nucleotides read TGTGCCAGCAGTTACTCGACGTGGCGGCGCTCTGGGGCCAACGTCCTGACTTTC. This gives the protein CASSYSTWRRSGANVLTF.

This clonotype was counted ten times or more. This chain uses TRBV27 with TRBJ2-1; D is undetermined. The ends were cut back, 5 bases at V and 4 bases at J, with 9 bases in the middle. CDR3 size: 13 residues. Per germline, CDR1 MNHEY and CDR2 SMNVEV (reference sequence). The CDR3 loop is CASSGSEYNEQFF. As DNA, the CDR3 is TGTGCCAGCAGTGGCTCCGAATACAATGAGCAGTTCTTC.

The chain uses TRBV7-2 and TRBJ1-3; 7 positions match TRBD1. Germline lookup yields CDR1 SGHTA and CDR2 FQGNSA. The CDR3 sequence is 15 residues long. V shed 5 bases, J shed 4 bases, and the junction held 8 bases outside the gene matches. CDR3 protein: CASSPGGASGNTIYF. CDR3 nucleotide sequence: TGTGCCAGCAGCCCAGGGGGGGCGTCAGGAAACACCATATATTTT.